These T cell receptor beta chains were read from a single sample in a study of OX40 agonist ivuxolimab in advanced cancers. Assay used: immunoSEQ multiplex PCR; TCRdb lists only in-frame clones, some missing. The data contain tens of thousands of clones, 84% of them singletons. The sequenced sample was CD4+ or CD8+ T cells sorted from blood, obtained in a trial of the OX40 agonist ivuxolimab. These receptors originate from an adult with an advanced solid tumor such as melanoma, head and neck, liver or kidney cancer. Each CDR3 is given with its conserved first and last residue. Fields, in order: J gene, D gene, V gene, clone size, CDR3 protein, CDR3 DNA. The D gene is left open where the match is weak. Clone sizes are given selectively: once, few, many, or a class where the clone is expanded.

TRBJ2-2 | NA | TRBV6-1 | NA | CASDRGNTGELFF | TGTGCCAGCGATCGAGGGAACACCGGGGAGCTGTTTTTT
TRBJ2-5 | NA | TRBV18 | NA | CASSPYTAQETQYF | TGTGCCAGCTCACCGTATACAGCCCAAGAGACCCAGTACTTC
TRBJ2-6 | NA | TRBV11-1 | NA | CASSFYGANVLTF | TGTGCCAGCAGCTTCTATGGGGCCAACGTCCTGACTTTC
TRBJ1-5 | NA | TRBV30 | NA | CAWDRFLWNQPQHF | TGTGCCTGGGACAGGTTTCTCTGGAATCAGCCCCAGCATTTT
TRBJ2-1 | NA | TRBV21-1 | NA | CASCRTSEGQFF | TGTGCCAGCTGCCGGACTAGCGAGGGGCAGTTCTTC
TRBJ2-5 | NA | TRBV6-5 | NA | CASSYWAELTQETQYF | TGTGCCAGCAGTTACTGGGCAGAGCTCACGCAAGAGACCCAGTACTTC
TRBJ2-1 | TRBD2 | TRBV9 | NA | CASSVVLAGGNEQFF | TGTGCCAGCAGCGTAGTTCTCGCGGGAGGGAATGAGCAGTTCTTC
TRBJ1-1 | TRBD1 | TRBV6-5 | NA | CASRLFGQAEAFF | TGTGCCAGCAGACTCTTTGGACAGGCTGAAGCTTTCTTT
TRBJ2-1 | NA | TRBV5-1 | NA | CASSLIGAYNEQFF | TGCGCCAGCAGCTTGATAGGGGCCTACAATGAGCAGTTCTTC
TRBJ1-1 | NA | TRBV28 | NA | CAISRRGIEAFF | TGTGCCATCTCACGAAGGGGTATTGAAGCTTTCTTT
TRBJ2-1 | NA | TRBV27 | few | CANPEGRGQFF | TGTGCCAACCCCGAAGGGAGAGGGCAGTTCTTC
TRBJ2-7 | NA | TRBV19 | NA | CASSRPGGSGPYEQYF | TGTGCCAGTAGTAGGCCCGGTGGGTCAGGTCCCTACGAGCAGTACTTC
TRBJ1-6 | NA | TRBV30 | NA | CAWSLNGPVDSPLHF | TGTGCCTGGAGTTTGAACGGGCCGGTGGATTCACCCCTCCACTTT
TRBJ1-5 | TRBD1 | TRBV28 | NA | CASSFDVFTDRRHQPQHF | TGTGCCAGCAGTTTCGATGTTTTTACGGACAGGAGGCATCAGCCCCAGCATTTT
TRBJ2-3 | TRBD2 | TRBV19 | NA | CASNPSGKRSDTQYF | TGTGCCAGTAACCCTAGCGGGAAACGATCAGATACGCAGTATTTT
TRBJ1-6 | NA | TRBV10-2 | once | CASRLQGSYNSPLHF | TGCGCCAGCAGACTCCAGGGCTCCTATAATTCACCCCTCCACTTT
TRBJ2-7 | TRBD2 | TRBV7-9 | NA | CASSLNSGRASHEQYF | TGTGCCAGCAGCCTCAATAGCGGGAGGGCCTCCCACGAGCAGTACTTC
TRBJ2-1 | NA | TRBV29-1 | NA | CSVEDWQGWDNEQFF | TGCAGCGTTGAAGATTGGCAGGGGTGGGACAATGAGCAGTTCTTC
TRBJ2-1 | TRBD1 | TRBV19 | NA | CASSTQGGTGGNNEQFF | TGTGCCAGTAGTACCCAAGGCGGGACAGGGGGCAACAATGAGCAGTTCTTC
TRBJ1-3 | NA | TRBV5-4 | NA | CASSSRTSGNTIYF | TGTGCCAGCAGCTCAAGGACGTCTGGAAACACCATATATTTT
TRBJ1-3 | NA | TRBV7-3 | NA | CASSLGPPNSGNTIYF | TGTGCCAGCAGCTTAGGTCCGCCTAACTCTGGAAACACCATATATTTT
TRBJ2-5 | NA | TRBV5-1 | few | CASSPAGLQETQYF | TGCGCCAGCAGCCCGGCGGGATTACAAGAGACCCAGTACTTC
TRBJ2-5 | NA | TRBV2 | NA | CASSEDYLAGSKTQYF | TGTGCCAGCAGTGAAGATTATTTAGCAGGGTCGAAGACCCAGTACTTC
TRBJ2-7 | NA | TRBV7-2 | NA | CATGQGEASLGYEQYF | TGTGCAACGGGGCAAGGGGAGGCTAGTCTGGGCTACGAGCAGTACTTC
TRBJ2-3 | TRBD2 | TRBV28 | NA | CASSSGLAELLTDTQYF | TGTGCCAGCAGTTCCGGACTAGCGGAGCTCCTCACAGATACGCAGTATTTT
TRBJ1-1 | NA | TRBV18 | few | CASSPRSGNTEAFF | TGTGCCAGCTCACCTCGGAGTGGGAACACTGAAGCTTTCTTT
TRBJ2-1 | NA | TRBV23-1 | NA | CASSPRYLVRYNEQFF | TGCGCCAGCAGTCCACGATACCTCGTCCGATACAATGAGCAGTTCTTC
TRBJ1-1 | NA | TRBV30 | NA | CAWMGKRGTEAFF | TGTGCCTGGATGGGGAAAAGGGGGACTGAAGCTTTCTTT
TRBJ2-1 | NA | TRBV19 | few | CASSRYRQSPQFF | TGTGCCAGTAGCCGATACAGGCAGTCCCCGCAGTTCTTC
TRBJ2-5 | NA | TRBV10-3 | NA | CAISGGDQETQYF | TGTGCCATCAGTGGGGGGGACCAAGAGACCCAGTACTTC
TRBJ2-2 | NA | TRBV6-5 | NA | CASRWGGSTGELFF | TGTGCCAGCCGTTGGGGGGGCAGTACTGGGGAGCTGTTTTTT
TRBJ2-7 | NA | TRBV6-5 | NA | CASSPTKTSSGQYF | TGTGCCAGCAGCCCAACAAAGACGAGTTCGGGGCAGTACTTC
TRBJ2-7 | TRBD2 | TRBV5-1 | few | CASSLTSGRSREQYF | TGCGCCAGCAGCTTGACTAGCGGGAGGTCTCGCGAGCAGTACTTC
TRBJ2-5 | NA | TRBV16 | NA | CASSQLGQRQETQYF | TGTGCCAGCAGCCAGCTGGGACAACGACAAGAGACCCAGTACTTC
TRBJ2-1 | TRBD2 | TRBV6-5 | NA | CASSYSAGASYNEQFF | TGTGCCAGCAGTTACTCGGCGGGAGCATCCTACAATGAGCAGTTCTTC
TRBJ1-1 | NA | TRBV27 | medium-sized | CASSLLYSRQGENTEAFF | TGTGCCAGCAGTTTACTCTACTCGCGTCAGGGTGAGAACACTGAAGCTTTCTTT
TRBJ1-1 | TRBD1 | TRBV10-2 | NA | CASSGDRESEAFF | TGCGCCAGCAGCGGGGACAGGGAGAGTGAAGCTTTCTTT
TRBJ1-5 | NA | TRBV6-5 | few | CASSYGGSQHF | TGTGCCAGCAGTTATGGCGGGTCCCAGCATTTT
TRBJ2-3 | NA | TRBV4-1 | NA | CASKLAQDTDTQYF | TGCGCCAGCAAGCTAGCCCAGGACACAGATACGCAGTATTTT
TRBJ2-1 | TRBD1 | TRBV19 | NA | CASSNRDRGLHEQFF | TGTGCCAGTAGTAACCGGGACAGGGGGCTCCATGAGCAGTTCTTC
TRBJ1-4 | NA | TRBV19 | NA | CASTSPGQFNEKLFF | TGTGCCAGTACCTCACCGGGGCAGTTTAATGAAAAACTGTTTTTT
TRBJ2-7 | NA | TRBV27 | NA | CASSHLRAEQYF | TGTGCCAGCAGCCACCTTAGGGCCGAGCAGTACTTC
TRBJ1-1 | NA | TRBV28 | NA | CASSWRAGSINTEAFF | TGTGCCAGCAGTTGGCGGGCAGGGTCAATCAACACTGAAGCTTTCTTT
TRBJ2-5 | NA | TRBV9 | NA | CASSPRDFEETQYF | TGTGCCAGCAGCCCCCGGGACTTTGAAGAGACCCAGTACTTC
TRBJ1-2 | NA | TRBV28 | NA | CASSTPSGTNYGYTF | TGTGCCAGCAGCACGCCCTCCGGGACTAACTATGGCTACACCTTC
TRBJ1-3 | NA | TRBV28 | NA | CASSPIRLGGNTIYF | TGTGCCAGCAGTCCTATACGGCTGGGGGGAAACACCATATATTTT
TRBJ1-5 | NA | TRBV6-5 | NA | CASSYSRDQPQHF | TGTGCCAGCAGTTACTCGCGAGATCAGCCCCAGCATTTT
TRBJ2-7 | NA | TRBV6-1 | NA | CASSQDRVSYEQYF | TGTGCCAGCAGTCAAGACCGGGTTTCCTACGAGCAGTACTTC
TRBJ2-1 | TRBD2 | TRBV5-1 | NA | CASSPDGGVGDEQFF | TGCGCCAGCAGCCCGGATGGGGGGGTGGGCGATGAGCAGTTCTTC
TRBJ2-5 | NA | TRBV28 | NA | CASSIGVEETQYF | TGTGCCAGCAGTATAGGAGTGGAGGAGACCCAGTACTTC
TRBJ2-7 | TRBD1 | TRBV27 | NA | CASRDRASYEQYF | TGTGCCAGCAGGGACAGGGCGTCCTACGAGCAGTACTTC
TRBJ2-2 | TRBD2 | TRBV4-3 | NA | CASNSGANTGELFF | TGCGCCAGCAATAGCGGGGCGAACACCGGGGAGCTGTTTTTT
TRBJ1-3 | NA | TRBV10-2 | NA | CASSEAGVAGNTIYF | TGCGCCAGCAGTGAGGCAGGGGTGGCAGGAAACACCATATATTTT
TRBJ2-1 | TRBD1 | TRBV7-3 | NA | CASSIQGGSFDEQFF | TGTGCCAGCAGCATACAGGGGGGTAGTTTCGATGAGCAGTTCTTC
TRBJ1-5 | NA | TRBV28 | NA | CASSLWDRGNQPQHF | TGTGCCAGCAGTTTATGGGACCGAGGCAATCAGCCCCAGCATTTT
TRBJ2-1 | NA | TRBV25-1 | NA | CASTRQGLSYNEQFF | TGTGCCAGCACCCGACAGGGACTAAGCTACAATGAGCAGTTCTTC
TRBJ2-1 | NA | TRBV10-3 | once | CAIAAGSSYNEQFF | TGTGCCATCGCGGCGGGTAGCTCCTACAATGAGCAGTTCTTC
TRBJ1-5 | TRBD1 | TRBV2 | NA | CASSPRGLNQPQHF | TGTGCCAGCAGTCCCAGGGGGCTGAATCAGCCCCAGCATTTT
TRBJ2-5 | TRBD1 | TRBV2 | medium-sized | CASSGQGGEETQYF | TGTGCCAGCAGCGGACAGGGAGGTGAAGAGACCCAGTACTTC
TRBJ2-4 | NA | TRBV19 | NA | CASSIGPGELAKNIQYF | TGTGCCAGTAGTATAGGACCAGGGGAGCTAGCCAAAAACATTCAGTACTTC